Following are 9 T cell receptor beta chains from one sample sequenced in a study of blood T cell repertoires in COVID-19. Data came from immunoSEQ multiplex PCR; TCRdb stores just in-frame clones and leaves some out. The table includes roughly 200,000 clones, 65% to 85% detected once. The sequenced material came from peripheral blood. The receptors were sampled from a man aged 35-49 years with active or convalescent COVID-19.

This clone came up a few times. This chain connects TRBV18 to TRBJ1-1, with 8 bases that match TRBD1. Germline CDR1 reads KGHSH; CDR2 reads LQKENI. Trimming removed 2 bases from V and 4 bases from J; junction bases left unmatched: 6. The length of the CDR3 is 15 residues. The CDR3 is CASSPSQGGRTEAFF. The CDR3 DNA sequence: TGTGCCAGCTCACCATCACAGGGGGGCCGCACTGAAGCTTTCTTT.

The chain combines TRBV18 with TRBJ2-7, with D unclear. The V end lost 2 bases, the J end lost 0 bases, and 8 bases lay between the germline ends. This CDR3 spans 14 amino acids. Germline-derived CDR1 and CDR2 are KGHSH and LQKENI. Here the CDR3 DNA reads TGTGCCAGCTCACCAAGTTGGAGCTCCTACGAGCAGTACTTC. It yields the protein CASSPSWSSYEQYF. Full variable domain (remainder filled in from reference TRBV18 and TRBJ2-7): NAGVMQNPRHLVRRRGQEARLRCSPMKGHSHVYWYRQLPEEGLKFMVYLQKENIIDESGMPKERFSAEFPKEGPSILRIQQVVRGDSAAYFCASSPSWSSYEQYFGPGTRLTVT.

This clone was seen a handful of times. The J gene is TRBJ2-2, the V gene TRBV15, with a possible D match to TRBD1 (6 bases). The V gene lost 1 base and the J gene lost 3 bases, with 18 bases spanning the gap. CDR3 length: 18 residues. Germline V gives CDR1 LNHNV, CDR2 YYDKDF (reference sequence). CDR3 protein: CATSRGTASSHHTGELFF. The CDR3 nucleotides are TGTGCCACCAGCAGAGGGACAGCATCCTCTCATCACACCGGGGAGCTGTTTTTT. Together with reference TRBV15 and TRBJ2-2, the CDR3 gives the full variable domain: DAMVIQNPRYQVTQFGKPVTLSCSQTLNHNVMYWYQQKSSQAPKLLFHYYDKDFNNEADTPDNFQSRRPNTSFCFLDIRSPGLGDTAMYLCATSRGTASSHHTGELFFGEGSRLTVL.

In its sample, this clone was seen a few times. The CDR3 DNA reads as TGTGCCAGCAGTGGAATCAGCGGGAATTCACCCCTCCACTTT. Protein sequence: CASSGISGNSPLHF. V and J are TRBV2 and TRBJ1-6; D is ambiguous. CDR1 SNHLY and CDR2 FYNNEI come from the germline V gene. CDR3 length equals 14 residues. The V and J ends lost 4 bases and 7 bases respectively, with 11 bases between them.

The chain uses TRBV11-3 and TRBJ1-3; D gene ambiguous. Germline V gives CDR1 SGHNT, CDR2 YENEEA. CDR3 length equals 15 residues. Trimming took 5 bases from V and 2 from J, leaving 13 bases between them. The CDR3 is CASSLAPGAGNTIYF. The CDR3 nucleotides read TGTGCCAGCAGCCTAGCCCCCGGGGCTGGAAACACCATATATTTT.

The V call is TRBV6-1, the J call TRBJ2-1, with D perhaps matching TRBD2 (5 bases). The CDR3 runs 13 residues. Trimming left V 2 bases short and J 5 bases short, with 7 bases between. CDR1 is MNHNS and CDR2 is SASEGT in the germline V gene. CDR3 DNA sequence: TGTGCCAGCAGTGAATCGGAGGACAATGAGCAGTTCTTC. Amino acid sequence: CASSESEDNEQFF.

V gene TRBV9 combines with J gene TRBJ2-2; no reliable D call. The CDR3 is made up of 13 amino acids. The ends were cut back, 7 bases at V and 1 base at J, with 8 bases in the middle. CDR1 and CDR2 (germline): SGDLS, YYNGEE. The CDR3: CASGSGNTGELFF. DNA for the CDR3: TGTGCCAGCGGTTCAGGGAACACCGGGGAGCTGTTTTTT.

In nucleotides, the CDR3 is TGTGCCACCAGCAGAGATCGGGGGGGTGAAAAACTGTTTTTT. As protein: CATSRDRGGEKLFF. The chain combines TRBV15 with TRBJ1-4, with D perhaps TRBD1 (5 bases). V was pared by 0 bases and J by 7 bases, with 9 bases between. There are 14 residues in the CDR3. The V gene's germline CDR1 is LNHNV and CDR2 YYDKDF (reference sequence).

This chain uses TRBV20-1 with TRBJ2-7; 7 nucleotides match TRBD2. With V trimmed by 3 bases and J by 0 bases, 8 bases remained unmatched. The CDR3 loop spans 15 amino acids. Germline CDR1 is DFQATT and CDR2 is SNEGSKA (reference sequence). In DNA, the CDR3 is TGCAGTGCTAGTATTAGCGGGCGGAGCTCCTACGAGCAGTACTTC. Translated, it gives CSASISGRSSYEQYF.